Following are 13 T cell receptor beta chains from one sample sequenced in a study of OX40 agonist ivuxolimab in advanced cancers. This table comes from immunoSEQ multiplex PCR, and its TCRdb copy is limited to in-frame clones, with some not included. The top ten hold roughly an eighth of the sample, which has tens of thousands of clones, roughly 91% seen once. Sample: CD4+ or CD8+ T cells sorted from blood, taken in a trial of the OX40 agonist ivuxolimab. The source is an adult with an advanced solid tumor such as melanoma, head and neck, liver or kidney cancer.

The chain links TRBV7-2 to TRBJ2-7, with 14 bases fitting TRBD2. Per the germline V gene, CDR1 is SGHTA and CDR2 is FQGNSA. CDR3 length: 15 residues. Trimming cost V 5 bases and J 3 bases; bases outside gene matches: 3. CDR3 nucleotide sequence: TGTGCCAGCAGCCCCGGACTAGCGGGGGGCTACGAGCAGTACTTC. This sequence encodes CASSPGLAGGYEQYF.

J is TRBJ1-3 and V is TRBV5-4; 10 nucleotides line up with TRBD1. V shed 4 bases and J 0 bases; nucleotides not matched to a gene: 7. Germline-derived CDR1 and CDR2 are SGHNT and YYREEE (reference sequence). The length of the CDR3 is 17 residues. The CDR3 DNA follows: TGTGCCAGCAGCCCCCGAGGGACAGGGGACTCTGGAAACACCATATATTTT. Translated: CASSPRGTGDSGNTIYF.

V gene TRBV19 combines with J gene TRBJ2-2; no definite D call. Trimming removed 3 bases at V and 4 bases at J, with 15 bases between. Germline CDR1 reads LNHDA; CDR2 reads SQIVND (reference sequence). The CDR3 spans 16 residues. In nucleotides, the CDR3 is TGTGCCAGTAGTATGGAACTCATAGAGCCCACCGGGGAGCTGTTTTTT. This gives the protein CASSMELIEPTGELFF.

The J gene is TRBJ1-2, the V gene TRBV6-5, with D perhaps matching TRBD1 (5 bases). From germline, CDR1 is MNHEY and CDR2 SVGAGI. The CDR3 contains 14 residues. Trimming stripped 6 bases from V and 6 bases from J, with 17 bases between. The CDR3 coding sequence is TGTGCCAGCAGCCCCGGACAAGGAATTGATGGCTACACCTTC. Amino acid sequence: CASSPGQGIDGYTF.

V and J are TRBV6-1 and TRBJ1-5; possible D gene TRBD1, 6 bases. Germline V gene data show CDR1 as MNHNS and CDR2 as SASEGT. CDR3 length equals 14 residues. V was shortened by 8 bases and J by 4 bases, with 15 bases between the two germline ends. In DNA form, the CDR3 reads TGTGCCAGCCTCACGTGGGGGGCGAATCAGCCCCAGCATTTT. It yields the protein CASLTWGANQPQHF.

About this clone: Relative to the germline gene, one junction end is altered; a read error may explain this. V usage is TRBV11-3 and J usage is TRBJ2-7, with 8 bases fitting TRBD1. Germline-derived CDR1 and CDR2 are SGHNT and YENEEA. This CDR3 has 12 amino acids. The CDR3 spells CASSFPAGQVVF. DNA for the CDR3: TGTGCCAGCAGCTTCCCCGCGGGACAGGTTGTCTTC.

The chain recombines TRBV7-6 with TRBJ2-3; 9 nucleotides line up with TRBD1. Germline CDR1 reads SGHVS; CDR2 reads FNYEAQ. This CDR3 contains 16 residues. V was pared by 4 bases and J by 2 bases, with 7 bases of the junction left unmatched. CDR3 nucleotide sequence: TGTGCCAGCAGCTACCACCGGGACAGGGTCACAGATACGCAGTATTTT. Encoded protein: CASSYHRDRVTDTQYF. The whole variable domain, remainder taken from reference TRBV7-6 and TRBJ2-3, is GAGVSQSPRYKVTKRGQDVALRCDPISGHVSLYWYRQALGQGPEFLTYFNYEAQQDKSGLPNDRFSAERPEGSISTLTIQRTEQRDSAMYRCASSYHRDRVTDTQYFGPGTRLTVL.

V gene TRBV20-1 combines with J gene TRBJ2-1; TRBD2 agrees at 9 bases. The CDR3 is 11 residues long. Germline CDR1 reads DFQATT; CDR2 reads SNEGSKA (reference sequence). The CDR3 loop is CRTSGPNEQFF. The CDR3 region has the DNA TGCAGGACTAGCGGCCCCAATGAGCAGTTCTTC.

The rearrangement links TRBV18 to TRBJ2-3, with D tentatively TRBD2 (6 bases). The CDR3 is 15 residues long. Germline V CDR1 and CDR2: KGHSH, LQKENI. The V gene lost 4 bases and the J gene lost 0 bases, with 11 bases spanning the gap. The CDR3 DNA reads as TGTGCCAGCTCACTAGCGGACATAAGCACAGATACGCAGTATTTT. Translation: CASSLADISTDTQYF.

The chain joins TRBV27 to TRBJ2-1, with TRBD2 identical over 9 bases. CDR1 and CDR2 (germline): MNHEY, SMNVEV (reference sequence). The CDR3 spans 16 residues. V gave up 3 bases and J gave up 1 base; unmatched junction bases: 4. The CDR3 region is CASSLLAGRSYNEQFF. In DNA form, the CDR3 reads TGTGCCAGCAGTTTGCTAGCGGGAAGGTCCTACAATGAGCAGTTCTTC.

The chain couples TRBV19 to TRBJ2-2, with 10 bases fitting TRBD2. The germline V gene has CDR1 LNHDA and CDR2 SQIVND (reference sequence). The CDR3 is made up of 16 amino acids. V lost 0 bases to trimming and J lost 6 bases; unmatched junction nucleotides: 4. DNA of the CDR3: TGTGCCAGTAGTATAGAAAGCGGGAGGGTGGCCGGGGAGCTGTTTTTT. Amino acid sequence: CASSIESGRVAGELFF. The full variable domain, its missing parts supplied by reference TRBV19 and TRBJ2-2, is DGGITQSPKYLFRKEGQNVTLSCEQNLNHDAMYWYRQDPGQGLRLIYYSQIVNDFQKGDIAEGYSVSREKKESFPLTVTSAQKNPTAFYLCASSIESGRVAGELFFGEGSRLTVL.

This rearrangement joins TRBV27 to TRBJ1-4; D not certain. Germline V lookup: CDR1 MNHEY, CDR2 SMNVEV (reference sequence). V was cut by 7 bases and J by 3 bases, with 15 bases left in between. The length of the CDR3 is 15 residues. In nucleotides, the CDR3 is TGTGCCAGCACCCTGGTGGCAGGAGCTAATGAAAAACTGTTTTTT. Protein: CASTLVAGANEKLFF. The full variable domain, its missing parts supplied by reference TRBV27 and TRBJ1-4, is EAQVTQNPRYLITVTGKKLTVTCSQNMNHEYMSWYRQDPGLGLRQIYYSMNVEVTDKGDVPEGYKVSRKEKRNFPLILESPSPNQTSLYFCASTLVAGANEKLFFGSGTQLSVL.

The rearrangement joins TRBV9 to TRBJ1-5; possibly TRBD1 for D (6 bases). Trimming removed 2 bases at V and 4 bases at J, with 13 bases between. The CDR3 length is 15 residues. Germline V gene sequence: CDR1 SGDLS, CDR2 YYNGEE. The CDR3 bases are TGTGCCAGCAGCGTTGGGGGCGAAGGGAATCAGCCCCAGCATTTT. Encoded protein: CASSVGGEGNQPQHF.